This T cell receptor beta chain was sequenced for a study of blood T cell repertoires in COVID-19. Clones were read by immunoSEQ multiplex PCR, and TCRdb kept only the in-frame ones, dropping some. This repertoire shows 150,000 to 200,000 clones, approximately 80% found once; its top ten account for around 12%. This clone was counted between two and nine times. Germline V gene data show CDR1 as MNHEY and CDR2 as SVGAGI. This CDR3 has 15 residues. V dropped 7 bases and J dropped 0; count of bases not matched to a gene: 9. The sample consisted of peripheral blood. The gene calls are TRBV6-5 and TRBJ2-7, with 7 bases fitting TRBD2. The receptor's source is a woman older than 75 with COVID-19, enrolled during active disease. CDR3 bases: TGTGCCAGCACCGGGCCTAGCGGTAGCTCCTACGAGCAGTACTTC. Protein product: CASTGPSGSSYEQYF.